What follows is one T cell receptor beta chain and its context. What antigen it recognizes has not been identified. Base qualities are not recorded, but no much larger clone differs from it by a single base. The data were taken from a study of control samples from healthy donors and cancer patients (dated by TCRdb to the early 2020s). The CDR3 has 15 amino acids, counting the end cysteine and phenylalanine. Only CDR3 DNA is held: 45 bases, read in frame from base 1. V lost 6 bases and J lost 4 bases, and the count of bases not matched to a germline gene is 8. CDR1 is given as MDHEN and CDR2 as SYDVKM, both from the germline V gene. The library was made by the immunoSEQ multiplex PCR assay. Imported from immuneACCESS, the table was reduced by TCRdb to in-frame sequences with V and J called. These copies leave out some clones; in studies compared against another copy, an unresolved V gene accounts for under half, and the cause of the remainder is not known. Within this sample are about 100,000 clones, with roughly 90% of them counted one time only. About 20% of the sample is held by the ten biggest clonotypes.

The sample consisted of blood. In this chain, TRBV28 is recombined with TRBJ2-2, with 7 bases aligning to TRBD1. This clonotype was obtained from a woman between 45 and 65 years old in good health. The nucleotide sequence reads as follows: TGTGCCAGCAGGCAAACAGGGGCGCGCACCGGGGAGCTGTTTTTT. Its protein is CASRQTGARTGELFF.